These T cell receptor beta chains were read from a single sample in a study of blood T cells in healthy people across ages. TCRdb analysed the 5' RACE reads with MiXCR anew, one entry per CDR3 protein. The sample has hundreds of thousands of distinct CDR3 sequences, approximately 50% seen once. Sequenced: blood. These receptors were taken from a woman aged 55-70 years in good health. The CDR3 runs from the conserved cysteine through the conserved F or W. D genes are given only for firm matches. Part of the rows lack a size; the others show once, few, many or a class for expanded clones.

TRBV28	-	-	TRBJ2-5	TGTGCCAGCCACCATAAGGAGACCCAGTACTTC	CASHHKETQYF
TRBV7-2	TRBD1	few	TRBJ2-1	TGTGCCAGCAGCCTTAGGGGACAGAGGGACAATGAGCAGTTCTTC	CASSLRGQRDNEQFF
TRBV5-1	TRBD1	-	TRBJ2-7	TGCGCCAGCAGCCCGGACTCTAGGACAGGGGGCTACGAGCGGTACTTC	CASSPDSRTGGYERYF
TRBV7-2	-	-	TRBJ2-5	TGTGCCAGCAGCTTTGACGGCCGGGGTGAAGAGACCCAGTACTTC	CASSFDGRGEETQYF
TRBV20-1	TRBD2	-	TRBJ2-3	TGCGGTGCCACCGGGACTAGCGTGGATACGCAGTATTTT	CGATGTSVDTQYF
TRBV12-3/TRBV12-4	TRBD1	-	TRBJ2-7	TGTGCCAGCAGGCAACAAGGGACAGGTTCCTACGAGCAGTACTTC	CASRQQGTGSYEQYF
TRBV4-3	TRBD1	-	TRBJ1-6	TGCGCCAGCAGCCAAGACGGGACAGATAATTCACCCCTCCACTTT	CASSQDGTDNSPLHF
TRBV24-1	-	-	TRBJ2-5	TGTGCCACCAGTGTGATTAGCGGAGCACAAGAGACCCAGTACTTC	CATSVISGAQETQYF
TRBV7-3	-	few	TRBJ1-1	TGTGCCAGCAGCTTAGAAGGGAGGGGGAACCCTATGAACACTGAAGCTTTCTTT	CASSLEGRGNPMNTEAFF
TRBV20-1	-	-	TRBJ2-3	TGCAGTGCTAGGGCCGGGACTGTCACAGATACGCAGTATTTT	CSARAGTVTDTQYF